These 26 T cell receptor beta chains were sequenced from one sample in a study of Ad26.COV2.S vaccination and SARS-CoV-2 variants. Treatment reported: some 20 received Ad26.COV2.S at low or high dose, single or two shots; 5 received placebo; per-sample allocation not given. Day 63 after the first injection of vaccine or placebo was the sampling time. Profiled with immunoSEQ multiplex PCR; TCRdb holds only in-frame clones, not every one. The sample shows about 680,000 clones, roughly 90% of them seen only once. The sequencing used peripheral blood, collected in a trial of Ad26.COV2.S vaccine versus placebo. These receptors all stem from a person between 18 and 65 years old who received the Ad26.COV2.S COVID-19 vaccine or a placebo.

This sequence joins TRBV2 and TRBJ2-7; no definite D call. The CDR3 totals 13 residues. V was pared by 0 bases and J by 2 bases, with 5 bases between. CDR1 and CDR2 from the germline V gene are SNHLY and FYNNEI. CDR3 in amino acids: CASSEAQTYEQYF. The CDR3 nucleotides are TGTGCCAGCAGTGAAGCGCAAACCTACGAGCAGTACTTC.

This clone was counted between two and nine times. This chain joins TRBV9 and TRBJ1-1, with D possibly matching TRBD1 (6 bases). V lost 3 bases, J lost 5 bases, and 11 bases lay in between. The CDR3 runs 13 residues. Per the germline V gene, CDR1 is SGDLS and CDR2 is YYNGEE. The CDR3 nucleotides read TGTGCCAGCAGCGATACAGGGTGGACTGAAGCTTTCTTT. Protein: CASSDTGWTEAFF.

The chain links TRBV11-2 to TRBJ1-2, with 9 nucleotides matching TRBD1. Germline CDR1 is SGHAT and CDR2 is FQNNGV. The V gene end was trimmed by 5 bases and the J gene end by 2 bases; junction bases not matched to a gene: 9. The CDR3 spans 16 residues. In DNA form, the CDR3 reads TGTGCCAGCAGCCGCTTGCAAGACAGGGGGAACTATGGCTACACCTTC. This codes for CASSRLQDRGNYGYTF.

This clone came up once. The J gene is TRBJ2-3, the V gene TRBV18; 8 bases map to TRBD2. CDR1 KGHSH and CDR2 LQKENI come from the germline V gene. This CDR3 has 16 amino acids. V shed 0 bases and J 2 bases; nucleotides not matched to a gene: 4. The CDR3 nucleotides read TGTGCCAGCTCACCACCGGCGGGGGGACACACAGATACGCAGTATTTT. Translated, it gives CASSPPAGGHTDTQYF.

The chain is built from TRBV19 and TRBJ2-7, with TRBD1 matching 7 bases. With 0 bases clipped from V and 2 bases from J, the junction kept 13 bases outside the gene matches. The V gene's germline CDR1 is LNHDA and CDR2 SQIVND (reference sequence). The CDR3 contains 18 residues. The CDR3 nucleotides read TGTGCCAGTAGTATAGATCTACCATTACAGGGGACAACCTACGAGCAGTACTTC. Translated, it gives CASSIDLPLQGTTYEQYF.

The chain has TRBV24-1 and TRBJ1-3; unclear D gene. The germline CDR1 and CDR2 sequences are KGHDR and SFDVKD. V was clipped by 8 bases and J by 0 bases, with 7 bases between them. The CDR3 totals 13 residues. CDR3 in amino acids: CATKVSSGNTIYF. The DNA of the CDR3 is TGTGCCACCAAGGTTAGCTCTGGAAACACCATATATTTT.

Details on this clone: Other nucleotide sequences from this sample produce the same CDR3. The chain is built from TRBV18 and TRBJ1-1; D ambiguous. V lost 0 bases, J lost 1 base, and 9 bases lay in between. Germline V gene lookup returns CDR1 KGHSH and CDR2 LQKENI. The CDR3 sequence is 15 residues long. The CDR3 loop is CASSPPIGSNTEAFF. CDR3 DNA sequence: TGTGCCAGCTCACCACCTATAGGGTCGAACACTGAAGCTTTCTTT.

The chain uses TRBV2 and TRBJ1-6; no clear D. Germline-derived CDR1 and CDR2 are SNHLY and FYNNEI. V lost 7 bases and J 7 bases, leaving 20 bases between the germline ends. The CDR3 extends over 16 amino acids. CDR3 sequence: CASTQRGSPLNSPLHF. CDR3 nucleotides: TGTGCCAGCACCCAACGAGGATCTCCCCTAAATTCACCCCTCCACTTT.

Here the CDR3 reads CAWRGSGVETQYF. In DNA, the CDR3 is TGTGCCTGGAGAGGCAGCGGGGTGGAGACCCAGTACTTC. The rearrangement links TRBV30 to TRBJ2-5, with 7 positions matching TRBD2. V dropped 3 bases and J dropped 5; count of bases not matched to a gene: 6. In germline, CDR1 is GTSNPN, CDR2 SVGIG (reference sequence). The CDR3 is 13 residues long.

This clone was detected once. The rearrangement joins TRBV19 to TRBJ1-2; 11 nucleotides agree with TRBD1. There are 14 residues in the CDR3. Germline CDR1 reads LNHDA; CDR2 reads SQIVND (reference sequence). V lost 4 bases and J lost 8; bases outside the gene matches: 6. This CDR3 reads CASSTSGTGGGYTF. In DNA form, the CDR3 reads TGTGCCAGTAGTACTTCCGGGACAGGGGGAGGCTACACCTTC.

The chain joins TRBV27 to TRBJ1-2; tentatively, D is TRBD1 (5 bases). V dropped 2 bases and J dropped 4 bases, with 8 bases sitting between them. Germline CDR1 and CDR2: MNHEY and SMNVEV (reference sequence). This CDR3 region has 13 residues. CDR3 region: CASSLRQSYGYTF. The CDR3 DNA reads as TGTGCCAGCAGTTTAAGACAGAGCTATGGCTACACCTTC.

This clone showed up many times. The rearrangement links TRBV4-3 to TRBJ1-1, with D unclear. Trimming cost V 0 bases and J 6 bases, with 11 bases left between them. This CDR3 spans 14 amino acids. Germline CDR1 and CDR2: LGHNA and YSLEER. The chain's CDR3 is CASSQDGLGSEAFF. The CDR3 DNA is TGCGCCAGCAGCCAAGATGGCCTCGGGTCTGAAGCTTTCTTT.

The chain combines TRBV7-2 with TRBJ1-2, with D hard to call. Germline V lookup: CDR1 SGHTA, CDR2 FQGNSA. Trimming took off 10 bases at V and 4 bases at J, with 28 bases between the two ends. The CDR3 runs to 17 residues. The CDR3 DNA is TGTGCCATCCCACCCTCGCAATCGGGGTCGGTGGGCTATGGCTACACCTTC. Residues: CAIPPSQSGSVGYGYTF.

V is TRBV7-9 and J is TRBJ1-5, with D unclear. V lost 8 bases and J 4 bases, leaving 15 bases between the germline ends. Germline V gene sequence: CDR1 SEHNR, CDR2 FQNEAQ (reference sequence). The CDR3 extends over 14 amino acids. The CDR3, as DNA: TGTGCCAGCGCAAGAGATCCCGTTAATCAGCCCCAGCATTTT. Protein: CASARDPVNQPQHF.

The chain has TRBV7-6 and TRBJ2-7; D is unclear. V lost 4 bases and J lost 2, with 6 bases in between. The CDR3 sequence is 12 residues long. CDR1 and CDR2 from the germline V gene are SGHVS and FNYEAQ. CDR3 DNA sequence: TGTGCCAGCAGCTCCGGACCCTACGAGCAGTACTTC. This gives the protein CASSSGPYEQYF.

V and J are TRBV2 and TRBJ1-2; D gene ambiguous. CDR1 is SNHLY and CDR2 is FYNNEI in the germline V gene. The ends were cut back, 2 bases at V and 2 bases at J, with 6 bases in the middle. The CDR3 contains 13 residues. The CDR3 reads CASSEPGNYGYTF. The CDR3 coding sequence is TGTGCCAGCAGTGAACCGGGGAACTATGGCTACACCTTC.

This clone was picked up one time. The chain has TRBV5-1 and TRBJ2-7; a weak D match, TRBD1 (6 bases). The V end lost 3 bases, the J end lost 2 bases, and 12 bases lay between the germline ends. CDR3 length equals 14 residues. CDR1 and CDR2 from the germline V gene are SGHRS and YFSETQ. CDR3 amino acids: CASSSRTAAYEQYF. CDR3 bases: TGCGCCAGCAGCTCCCGGACAGCGGCCTACGAGCAGTACTTC.

CDR3 sequence (DNA): TGTGCCAGCAGCCGGGAAGCCACAGATACGCAGTATTTT. Translated, it gives CASSREATDTQYF. The V gene is TRBV14, the J gene TRBJ2-3; D is ambiguous. The CDR3 contains 13 residues. Germline V gene lookup returns CDR1 SGHDN and CDR2 FVKESK. V dropped 4 bases and J dropped 2 bases, with 7 bases sitting between them.

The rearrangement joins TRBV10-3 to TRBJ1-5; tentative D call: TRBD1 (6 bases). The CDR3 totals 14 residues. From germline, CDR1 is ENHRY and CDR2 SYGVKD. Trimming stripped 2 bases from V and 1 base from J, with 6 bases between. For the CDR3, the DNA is TGTGCCATCAGTGAGCAGGGGAGCAATCAGCCCCAGCATTTT. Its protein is CAISEQGSNQPQHF.

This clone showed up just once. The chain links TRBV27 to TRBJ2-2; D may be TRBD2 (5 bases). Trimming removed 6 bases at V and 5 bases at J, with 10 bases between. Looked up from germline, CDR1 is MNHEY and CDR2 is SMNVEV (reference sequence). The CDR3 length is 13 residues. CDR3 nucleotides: TGTGCCAGCAGGCCTAGCTGGACCGGGGAGCTGTTTTTT. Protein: CASRPSWTGELFF.

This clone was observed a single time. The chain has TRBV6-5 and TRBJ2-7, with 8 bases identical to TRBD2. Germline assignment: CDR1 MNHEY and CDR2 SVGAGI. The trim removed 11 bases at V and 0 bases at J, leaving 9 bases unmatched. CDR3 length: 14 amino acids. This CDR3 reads CALLTGGTSYEQYF. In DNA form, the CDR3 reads TGTGCCTTACTCACGGGGGGGACCTCCTACGAGCAGTACTTC.

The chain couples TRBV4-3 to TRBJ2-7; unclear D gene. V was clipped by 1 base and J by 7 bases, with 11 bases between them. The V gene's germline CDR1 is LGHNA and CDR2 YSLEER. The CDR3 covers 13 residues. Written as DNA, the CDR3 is TGCGCCAGCAGCCAAGCCGAAGGATGGGAGCAGTACTTC. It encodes CASSQAEGWEQYF.

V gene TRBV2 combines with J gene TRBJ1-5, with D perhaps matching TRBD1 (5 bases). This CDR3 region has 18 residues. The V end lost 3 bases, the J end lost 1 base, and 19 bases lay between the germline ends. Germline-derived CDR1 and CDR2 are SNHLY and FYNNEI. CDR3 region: CASSEVLSGGRSNQPQHF. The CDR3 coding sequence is TGTGCCAGCAGTGAGGTTTTATCCGGGGGTAGGAGCAATCAGCCCCAGCATTTT.

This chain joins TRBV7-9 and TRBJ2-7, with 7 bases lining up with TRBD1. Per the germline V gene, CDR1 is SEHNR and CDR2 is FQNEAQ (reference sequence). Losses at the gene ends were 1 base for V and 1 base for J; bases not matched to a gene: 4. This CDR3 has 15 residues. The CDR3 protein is CASSLEGGVSYEQYF. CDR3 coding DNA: TGTGCCAGCAGCTTAGAAGGGGGCGTATCCTACGAGCAGTACTTC.

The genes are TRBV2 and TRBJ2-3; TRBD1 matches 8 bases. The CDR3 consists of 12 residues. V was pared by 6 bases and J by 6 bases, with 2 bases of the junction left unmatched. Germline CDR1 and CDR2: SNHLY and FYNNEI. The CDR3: CASRDRGDTQYF. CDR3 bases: TGTGCCAGCAGAGACAGGGGCGATACGCAGTATTTT.

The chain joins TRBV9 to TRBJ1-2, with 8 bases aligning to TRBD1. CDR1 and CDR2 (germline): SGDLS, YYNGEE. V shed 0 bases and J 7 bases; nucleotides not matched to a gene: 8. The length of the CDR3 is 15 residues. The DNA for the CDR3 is TGTGCCAGCAGCGTAGGAGGGCAGGGGGCCGGTGGCTACACCTTC. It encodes CASSVGGQGAGGYTF.